This is a list of T cell receptor beta chains from one sample in a study of T cell repertoires in cytomegalovirus infection. TCRdb reprocessed the reads with MiXCR, giving one entry per CDR3 protein. Of 400,000 to 550,000 distinct CDR3 sequences in the sample, about 11% were seen once. The specimen was PBMCs. The receptors originated from a human donor in good health (CMV status not recorded). Some clones in this sample may be carry-over from other donors' samples. Both conserved end residues are part of each CDR3. D genes are given only for firm matches. Clone size is given for some rows only: seen once, a few or many times, or a class if the clone is expanded.

TRBJ1-6 | TRBV11-1 | - | many | CASSSNHIYSPLHF | TGTGCCAGCAGCTCGAATCATATATATTCACCCCTCCACTTT
TRBJ2-7 | TRBV20-1 | - | - | CSAIRQNTYEQYF | TGCAGTGCTATCCGACAGAATACCTACGAGCAGTACTTC
TRBJ2-5 | TRBV3-1 | - | many | CASSQAQGPQGTQYF | TGTGCCAGCAGCCAAGCCCAGGGACCCCAAGGGACCCAGTACTTC
TRBJ2-7 | TRBV4-2 | TRBD2 | many | CASSQGLANSYEQYF | TGTGCCAGCAGCCAAGGACTAGCGAACTCCTACGAGCAGTACTTC
TRBJ2-3 | TRBV28 | - | many | CASSSGRHTQYF | TGTGCCAGCAGTTCTGGAAGACATACGCAGTATTTT
TRBJ1-1 | TRBV29-1 | TRBD1 | few | CSVGDRGMNTEAFF | TGCAGCGTTGGAGACAGGGGCATGAACACTGAAGCTTTCTTT
TRBJ1-1 | TRBV29-1 | - | - | CSVGEVVRGSATEAFF | TGCAGCGTTGGAGAAGTAGTTAGGGGGTCAGCCACTGAAGCTTTCTTT
TRBJ1-1 | TRBV28 | - | - | CASGLLTPNTEAFF | TGTGCCAGCGGACTTTTAACCCCGAACACTGAAGCTTTCTTT
TRBJ2-1 | TRBV5-1 | - | few | CASSGLLKGGDNEQFF | TGCGCCAGCAGCGGGTTACTGAAGGGAGGAGACAATGAGCAGTTCTTC
TRBJ2-7 | TRBV10-3 | TRBD1 | many | CAINTGTGSYEQYF | TGTGCCATCAATACCGGGACAGGGTCCTACGAGCAGTACTTC
TRBJ2-2 | TRBV12-3/TRBV12-4 | - | - | CGSAIPPGELFF | TGTGGGTCTGCGATCCCCCCCGGGGAGCTGTTTTTT
TRBJ2-2 | TRBV29-1 | - | - | CSVPTGTGELFF | TGCAGCGTCCCGACGGGCACCGGGGAGCTGTTTTTT
TRBJ2-7 | TRBV29-1 | TRBD1 | - | CSVRQGSSYEQYF | TGCAGCGTGAGACAGGGGAGCTCCTACGAGCAGTACTTC
TRBJ1-2 | TRBV4-1 | - | many | CASSHPGTTGYGYTF | TGCGCCAGCAGCCATCCCGGGACGACGGGCTATGGCTACACCTTC
TRBJ2-5 | TRBV7-8 | TRBD2 | few | CASSFQAGGQETQYF | TGTGCCAGCAGCTTTCAAGCGGGGGGGCAGGAGACCCAGTACTTC
TRBJ2-6 | TRBV20-1 | - | - | CSARGDSGANVLTF | TGCAGTGCTAGGGGCGACTCTGGGGCCAACGTCCTGACTTTC
TRBJ1-5 | TRBV10-3 | TRBD1 | many | CAISIGTGYGNQPQHF | TGTGCCATCAGCATCGGGACAGGGTATGGCAATCAGCCCCAGCATTTT
TRBJ2-5 | TRBV20-1 | - | many | CSARGLEQETQYF | TGCAGTGCTAGAGGGCTGGAGCAAGAGACCCAGTACTTC
TRBJ2-1 | TRBV7-8 | - | many | CASSLVQGMTEQFF | TGTGCCAGCAGCTTAGTGCAGGGTATGACTGAGCAGTTCTTC
TRBJ2-7 | TRBV6-1 | TRBD1 | many | CASSEAEQGNNEQYF | TGTGCCAGCAGTGAAGCAGAACAGGGGAACAACGAGCAGTACTTC
TRBJ2-5 | TRBV29-1 | - | - | CSVGPKTQYF | TGCAGCGTTGGCCCGAAGACCCAGTACTTC
TRBJ2-7 | TRBV2 | - | few | CASSDEGASYEQYF | TGTGCCAGCAGTGACGAGGGAGCCTCCTACGAGCAGTACTTC
TRBJ2-1 | TRBV7-3 | - | many | CASSLLAADLNEQFF | TGTGCCAGCAGCTTATTAGCAGCGGACCTCAATGAGCAGTTCTTC
TRBJ1-5 | TRBV4-2 | - | many | CASSQGVKNHQPQHF | TGTGCCAGCAGCCAAGGAGTCAAAAACCATCAGCCCCAGCATTTT
TRBJ2-3 | TRBV19 | TRBD1 | many | CATEGQGAGHTDTQYF | TGTGCCACCGAAGGACAGGGGGCCGGACACACAGATACGCAGTATTTT
TRBJ1-1 | TRBV3-1 | TRBD1 | - | CASSQWTGDTEAFF | TGTGCCAGCAGCCAATGGACAGGGGACACTGAAGCTTTCTTT
TRBJ2-1 | TRBV10-3 | TRBD2 | many | CAISESSVLGLAGNEQFF | TGTGCCATCAGTGAGTCTAGCGTATTGGGACTAGCGGGGAATGAGCAGTTCTTC
TRBJ2-1 | TRBV7-8 | TRBD2 | many | CASSLGLAGVRDEQFF | TGTGCCAGCAGCTTGGGACTAGCGGGAGTACGGGATGAGCAGTTCTTC
TRBJ2-3 | TRBV11-3 | - | many | CASSLHGTADTQYF | TGTGCCAGCAGCTTACACGGGACGGCAGATACGCAGTATTTT
TRBJ2-7 | TRBV11-2 | - | few | CASSLDRAAAEQYF | TGTGCCAGCAGCTTAGACAGGGCGGCGGCGGAGCAGTACTTC
TRBJ2-2 | TRBV27 | - | many | CASSLTTYGGELFF | TGTGCCAGCAGTTTGACTACGTACGGCGGGGAGCTGTTTTTT
TRBJ2-1 | TRBV5-4 | - | many | CASSLYREYNEQFF | TGTGCCAGCAGCTTGTATCGGGAATACAATGAGCAGTTCTTC
TRBJ2-3 | TRBV4-1 | TRBD2 | many | CASSVSGGLSTDTQYF | TGCGCCAGCAGCGTTAGCGGGGGCCTAAGCACAGATACGCAGTATTTT
TRBJ2-4 | TRBV7-2 | - | many | CASSPLFTSGNIQYF | TGTGCCAGCAGCCCCCTATTTACGAGCGGAAACATTCAGTACTTC
TRBJ1-5 | TRBV6-6 | - | many | CASSYSLFGTYNQPQHF | TGTGCCAGCAGTTACTCACTTTTCGGCACGTACAATCAGCCCCAGCATTTT
TRBJ1-1 | TRBV19 | - | many | CASSGLRGNTEAFF | TGTGCCAGTAGTGGCCTCAGGGGGAACACTGAAGCTTTCTTT
TRBJ2-1 | TRBV9 | - | - | CASSVVAYNEQFF | TGTGCCAGCAGCGTAGTCGCGTACAATGAGCAGTTCTTC
TRBJ2-1 | TRBV5-4 | - | many | CASSSLDSGWGANEQFF | TGTGCCAGCAGCTCCTTAGACTCGGGGTGGGGTGCCAATGAGCAGTTCTTC
TRBJ1-1 | TRBV18 | - | - | CASSPRAPTDGGLLAFF | TGTGCCAGCTCACCACGGGCCCCGACCGACGGGGGGCTATTAGCTTTCTTT
TRBJ2-7 | TRBV5-5 | - | many | CASTGGVYEQYF | TGTGCCAGCACAGGGGGGGTCTACGAGCAGTACTTC
TRBJ1-4 | TRBV4-2 | - | few | CASSPLQGRVNEKLFF | TGTGCCAGCAGCCCTCTTCAGGGCAGGGTTAATGAAAAACTGTTTTTT
TRBJ1-1 | TRBV7-4 | TRBD1 | many | CASSLVRGQGATEAFF | TGTGCCAGCAGCTTAGTAAGGGGACAGGGGGCCACTGAAGCTTTCTTT
TRBJ2-7 | TRBV20-1 | TRBD2 | many | CSAPLAGGKYEQYF | TGCAGTGCTCCTCTGGCGGGAGGAAAATACGAGCAGTACTTC
TRBJ1-4 | TRBV12-3/TRBV12-4 | - | many | CASSLYGSATNEKLFF | TGTGCCAGCAGTTTGTATGGGAGTGCAACTAATGAAAAACTGTTTTTT
TRBJ2-5 | TRBV3-1 | TRBD2 | - | CASSQDWMAAGGGETQYF | TGTGCCAGCAGCCAAGATTGGATGGCGGCGGGAGGAGGAGAGACCCAGTACTTC
TRBJ1-1 | TRBV14 | - | - | CARSQLAMNTEAFF | TGTGCCAGAAGCCAATTGGCGATGAACACTGAAGCTTTCTTT
TRBJ2-5 | TRBV6-6 | - | many | CASSYGGGAGETQYF | TGTGCCAGCAGTTACGGAGGGGGCGCAGGGGAGACCCAGTACTTC
TRBJ1-2 | TRBV5-1 | - | many | CASSAVPPNGYTF | TGCGCCAGCAGCGCGGTACCTCCCAATGGCTACACCTTC
TRBJ1-6 | TRBV6-5 | - | - | CASSSPTGPSPLHF | TGTGCCAGCAGTTCCCCGACGGGGCCTTCACCCCTCCACTTT
TRBJ1-2 | TRBV6-1 | - | many | CASTSPGLQLANYGYTF | TGTGCCAGCACGTCGCCAGGGCTCCAGTTAGCTAACTATGGCTACACCTTC
TRBJ2-7 | TRBV4-2 | - | - | CASSHPRGDEQYF | TGTGCCAGCAGCCATCCTAGGGGGGACGAGCAGTACTTC
TRBJ2-1 | TRBV7-9 | TRBD2 | many | CASSRAGGKYNEQFF | TGTGCCAGCAGCCGAGCGGGAGGAAAATACAATGAGCAGTTCTTC
TRBJ2-1 | TRBV10-3 | - | many | CAISRIPGDEQFF | TGTGCCATCAGCCGCATTCCTGGCGATGAGCAGTTCTTC
TRBJ1-6 | TRBV5-4 | TRBD1 | many | CASSLDRGVSSPLHF | TGTGCCAGCAGCTTAGACAGGGGGGTTAGTTCACCCCTCCACTTT
TRBJ2-5 | TRBV4-2 | - | - | CASSLPSRKETQYF | TGTGCCAGCAGCCTCCCCTCCCGTAAAGAGACCCAGTACTTC
TRBJ2-1 | TRBV27 | - | many | CASSPSEPGGNEQFF | TGTGCCAGCAGTCCCTCCGAGCCCGGGGGCAATGAGCAGTTCTTC
TRBJ1-5 | TRBV6-5 | TRBD1 | many | CASSYWGQGAINSNQPQHF | TGTGCCAGCAGTTACTGGGGACAGGGGGCGATTAATAGCAATCAGCCCCAGCATTTT
TRBJ1-1 | TRBV3-1 | - | - | CASSQEGQNTEAFF | TGTGCCAGCAGCCAAGAAGGACAGAACACTGAAGCTTTCTTT
TRBJ2-2 | TRBV11-3 | - | - | CASSLGLPGWTGELFF | TGTGCCAGCAGCTTAGGACTTCCAGGGTGGACCGGGGAGCTGTTTTTT